This is a list of T cell receptor beta chains from one sample in a study of cytomegalovirus exposure and HLA in healthy donors. The protocol was immunoSEQ multiplex PCR, while the TCRdb copy is restricted to in-frame clones and leaves out a portion. The sample shows 150,000 to 200,000 clones, roughly 77% of them seen only once. Sequencing used PBMCs. The receptors come from a woman between 40 and 50 years old in good health and CMV-seropositive. Both conserved end residues are part of each CDR3. D genes are given only for firm matches. The listing skips clone size in some rows; elsewhere it reads once, few, many or a size class.

>TRBV7-2|-|TRBJ2-7|-
TGTGCCAGCAGCTTAGGTAGCCTCGCCTACGAGCAGTACTTC
CASSLGSLAYEQYF
>TRBV6-5|TRBD2|TRBJ2-1|few
TGTGCCAGCAGTTACTCTAGGACTAGCGGATACAATGAGCAGTTCTTC
CASSYSRTSGYNEQFF
>TRBV7-6|TRBD2|TRBJ2-7|-
TGTGCCAGCAGCTTGGGACTAGCGGGAGACGAGCAGTACTTC
CASSLGLAGDEQYF
>TRBV10-3|-|TRBJ1-1|-
TGTGCCATCACGGCAAGGGGGTTGAACACTGAAGCTTTCTTT
CAITARGLNTEAFF
>TRBV7-2|-|TRBJ2-3|-
TGTGCCAGCAGCTTAGACAGGACTACGCAGTATTTT
CASSLDRTTQYF
>TRBV2|-|TRBJ1-1|-
TGTGCCAGCAGTGAGGCCCTAAGGGGGAACACTGAAGCTTTCTTT
CASSEALRGNTEAFF
>TRBV11-2|TRBD2|TRBJ2-1|-
TGTGCCAGCAGCCCGACCGGCGGGACTAGCGGGAACGGTGAGCAGTTCTTC
CASSPTGGTSGNGEQFF
>TRBV7-8|TRBD1|TRBJ2-3|-
TGTGCCAGCAGCACACGACAGGGGCGCACAGATACGCAGTATTTT
CASSTRQGRTDTQYF
>TRBV18|-|TRBJ1-1|-
TGTGCCAGCTCACCACTTAAAGAGGACACTGAAGCTTTCTTT
CASSPLKEDTEAFF
>TRBV9|-|TRBJ1-1|once
TGTGCCAGCAGCCCAAGTTCAGGCATCGAAGCTTTCTTT
CASSPSSGIEAFF
>TRBV7-9|-|TRBJ1-2|-
TGTGCCAGCAGCCTACAGGAGCACTATGGCTACACCTTC
CASSLQEHYGYTF
>TRBV11-3|TRBD2|TRBJ2-1|few
TGTGCCAGCAGCTTAGACAGCGGGAGGGCCTACAATGAGCAGTTCTTC
CASSLDSGRAYNEQFF
>TRBV25-1|-|TRBJ1-3|few
TGTGCCACTCACAGCTCTGGAAACACCATATATTTT
CATHSSGNTIYF
>TRBV4-2|TRBD2|TRBJ2-5|once
TGTGCCAGCAGCCAAGAAATTGGTGGCGGGAGGGCCATGTCGTTTGGAGAGACCCAGTACTTC
CASSQEIGGGRAMSFGETQYF
>TRBV11-2|-|TRBJ2-7|-
TGTGCCAGCAGCTTTTTGACCGGAAGGAGCTCCTACGAGCAGTACTTC
CASSFLTGRSSYEQYF
>TRBV19|-|TRBJ1-5|once
TGTGCCAGTACCCGACAGGTTTTTAGCAATCAGCCCCAGCATTTT
CASTRQVFSNQPQHF
>TRBV29-1|-|TRBJ1-1|-
TGCAGCGCCCGTCAGTTTAACACTGAAGCTTTCTTT
CSARQFNTEAFF
>TRBV6-1|-|TRBJ1-3|-
TGTGCCAGCAGTGAACGGCGGGCCTCTGGAAACACCATATATTTT
CASSERRASGNTIYF
>TRBV11-2|-|TRBJ2-7|-
TGTGCCAGCAGCTTAGATTCGAGGAGGGCTTACGAGCAGTACTTC
CASSLDSRRAYEQYF
>TRBV30|-|TRBJ2-6|-
TGTGCCTGGAGGGAGAGGGTATCTGGGGCCAACGTCCTGACTTTC
CAWRERVSGANVLTF
>TRBV16|TRBD2|TRBJ2-2|-
TGTGCCAGCAGCCCTGGGAGGGCAATCACCGGGGAGCTGTTTTTT
CASSPGRAITGELFF
>TRBV28|TRBD2|TRBJ2-3|-
TGTGCCAGCAGCTCCCTTAGCGGGAGTAGCACAGATACGCAGTATTTT
CASSSLSGSSTDTQYF
>TRBV5-1|TRBD1|TRBJ2-5|-
TGCGCCAGCAGCCTTGGATCGACAGGGAAGGTCCAAGAGACCCAGTACTTC
CASSLGSTGKVQETQYF
>TRBV27|-|TRBJ2-7|-
TGTGCCAGCAGGCAGCGGACGGGTAGCTCCTACGAGCAGTACTTC
CASRQRTGSSYEQYF
>TRBV7-9|TRBD1|TRBJ1-2|-
TGTGCCAGCAGCTTATTTGTCAGGGGGCAAGGCTATGGCTACACCTTC
CASSLFVRGQGYGYTF
>TRBV28|-|TRBJ1-5|-
TGTGCCAGCAGTTTAGGCAGGTCTGACAATCAGCCCCAGCATTTT
CASSLGRSDNQPQHF
>TRBV19|TRBD2|TRBJ2-7|-
TGTGCCAGTAGTACTAGCGGTTACGAGCAGTACTTC
CASSTSGYEQYF
>TRBV7-9|-|TRBJ2-5|-
TGTGCCAGCAGCTCTGGGAGCAGCGCCGGAGAGACCCAGTACTTC
CASSSGSSAGETQYF
>TRBV29-1|TRBD1|TRBJ2-6|-
TGCAGCGTTGAAGGAAGGGACAGGGGGCAAGGTGCTGGGGCCAACGTCCTGACTTTC
CSVEGRDRGQGAGANVLTF
>TRBV28|-|TRBJ1-2|-
TGTGCCAGCAGTCTTAAATCTAGTGGCTACACCTTC
CASSLKSSGYTF
>TRBV7-8|TRBD1|TRBJ2-7|-
TGTGCCAGCAGCCCTTGGACAGGGGGCAAGTACGAGCAGTACTTC
CASSPWTGGKYEQYF
>TRBV7-2|TRBD2|TRBJ2-5|few
TGTGCCAGCAGCTTAGCGCCGGGACTAGGACGAGAGACCCAGTACTTC
CASSLAPGLGRETQYF
>TRBV7-8|TRBD1|TRBJ2-2|-
TGTGCCAGCAGCTTACGGGACAGGGGTTTCCCCGGGGAGCTGTTTTTT
CASSLRDRGFPGELFF
>TRBV9|-|TRBJ2-7|-
TGTGCCAGCAGCCCCGCCGCAGGCGGGATCGGTTGCGAGCAGTACTTC
CASSPAAGGIGCEQYF
>TRBV28|TRBD1|TRBJ1-2|-
TGTGCCAGCAGAAGGGGACAGGGGTCCTACTATGGCTACACCTTC
CASRRGQGSYYGYTF
>TRBV2|-|TRBJ2-7|-
TGTGCCAGCAGTGAAGCGGGGAGGATCAGGACCTACGAGCAGTACTTC
CASSEAGRIRTYEQYF
>TRBV7-9|-|TRBJ1-1|-
TGTGCCAGCAGCCCCGTTAGGGGCCCGAACACTGAAGCTTTCTTT
CASSPVRGPNTEAFF
>TRBV11-2|-|TRBJ1-1|-
TGTGCCAGCAGCTTACTCTATCAGAACACTGAAGCTTTCTTT
CASSLLYQNTEAFF
>TRBV7-9|-|TRBJ2-3|-
TGTGCCAGCAGCTCTAAGCCCCGGGGGACGGGCACAGATACGCAGTATTTT
CASSSKPRGTGTDTQYF
>TRBV4-2|TRBD2|TRBJ2-5|-
TGTGCCAGCGGCCAGCCGGGACTAGCGGGAGGGGCAGGGGGGGAGACCCAGTACTTC
CASGQPGLAGGAGGETQYF
>TRBV29-1|-|TRBJ2-7|-
TGCAGCGTTCGGCGGAGCTCCTACGAGCAGTACTTC
CSVRRSSYEQYF
>TRBV6-5|-|TRBJ1-1|-
TGTGCCAGCAGAATTCACAGGCTAACCACGGGAGCTTTCTTT
CASRIHRLTTGAFF
>TRBV25-1|-|TRBJ2-1|-
TGTGCCAGCGCCCCAGTTGTTAGCGGAGCAACCTACAATGAGCAGTTCTTC
CASAPVVSGATYNEQFF
>TRBV6-5|-|TRBJ2-3|-
TGTGCCAGCAGCCCAGGGGACACAGATACGCAGTATTTT
CASSPGDTDTQYF
>TRBV30|-|TRBJ1-1|-
TGTGCCTGGGCATGGGGGGGTACCATGAACACTGAAGCTTTCTTT
CAWAWGGTMNTEAFF
>TRBV28|-|TRBJ2-7|-
TGTGCCAGCAGGCCCGCTCTGAGCTCCTACGAGCAGTACTTC
CASRPALSSYEQYF
>TRBV19|-|TRBJ1-5|-
TGTGCCAGTAGTATACAGGTTTTCAATCAGCCCCAGCATTTT
CASSIQVFNQPQHF
>TRBV14|TRBD1|TRBJ1-2|-
TGTGCCAGCAGCCAAGGGACAGGGGTTGACTATGGCTACACCTTC
CASSQGTGVDYGYTF
>TRBV5-5|-|TRBJ1-4|-
TGTGCCAGCAGCTTGGCGGGGTGGTCGGCAACTAATGAAAAACTGTTTTTT
CASSLAGWSATNEKLFF
>TRBV28|TRBD1|TRBJ1-1|-
TGTGCCAGCAGTGGACAGGGGGCTGGGAACACTGAAGCTTTCTTT
CASSGQGAGNTEAFF
>TRBV27|-|TRBJ2-3|-
TGTGCCAGCAGTTTACTGATCGACGGACACACAGATATGCAGTATTTT
CASSLLIDGHTDMQYF
>TRBV6-4|-|TRBJ2-1|few
TGTGCCAGCAGTGATGGGGACAACAATGAGCAGTTCTTC
CASSDGDNNEQFF